Presented here are 10 T cell receptor beta chains from one specimen sequenced in a study of regulatory T cells. Amplification used 52 TRBV primers and 13 TRBJ primers. Clones were sequenced by immunoSEQ multiplex PCR, and TCRdb holds only the in-frame ones, with some missing. In the table there are tens of thousands of clones, 90% to 95% of which are singletons. Source material: CD8+ T cells sorted from blood. These receptors were taken from a child aged 2 to 9 with CD3G deficiency.

This chain connects TRBV19 to TRBJ1-1, with TRBD1 matching 9 bases. The germline V gene has CDR1 LNHDA and CDR2 SQIVND (reference sequence). Losses at the gene ends were 3 bases for V and 0 bases for J; bases not matched to a gene: 2. The CDR3 consists of 15 residues. The CDR3 is CASSMTGGMNTEAFF. The CDR3 DNA reads TGTGCCAGTAGTATGACAGGGGGGATGAACACTGAAGCTTTCTTT.

The J gene is TRBJ1-1, the V gene TRBV27, with a weak D call TRBD1 (5 bases). V was cut by 0 bases and J by 2 bases, with 7 bases left in between. This CDR3 has 14 residues. The germline gives CDR1 MNHEY, CDR2 SMNVEV (reference sequence). The CDR3 DNA is TGTGCCAGCAGTTTATCGCAGGGAAACACTGAAGCTTTCTTT. It yields the protein CASSLSQGNTEAFF.

The genes are TRBV27 and TRBJ2-1, with 10 bases aligning to TRBD2. The CDR3 has 13 amino acids. J was trimmed by 7 bases and V by 5 bases; bases with no gene match: 2. CDR1 and CDR2 from the germline V gene are MNHEY and SMNVEV (reference sequence). The DNA of the CDR3 is TGTGCCAGCAGTAGCGGGGGGGGGAATGAGCAGTTCTTC. The encoded protein is CASSSGGGNEQFF.

This chain uses TRBV5-1 with TRBJ2-1; either TRBD1 or TRBD2 may supply D (5 bases each). Germline assignment: CDR1 SGHRS and CDR2 YFSETQ. Deletions cut 0 bases from V and 7 bases from J, with 14 bases between. The CDR3 totals 15 residues. The CDR3 loop is CASSLEQPGPNEQFF. In DNA, the CDR3 is TGCGCCAGCAGCTTGGAGCAGCCGGGACCAAATGAGCAGTTCTTC.

On this clone: Other DNA sequences in this sample translate to the same CDR3. This rearrangement joins TRBV10-3 to TRBJ2-7; TRBD2 is a possible D gene (5 bases). Between the trimmed V and J ends, which lost 0 bases and 3 bases, there was a span of 6 bases. The CDR3 contains 13 residues. Germline V gene lookup returns CDR1 ENHRY and CDR2 SYGVKD. CDR3 in amino acids: CAISESGDYEQYF. The CDR3 DNA follows: TGTGCCATCAGTGAGTCGGGAGACTACGAGCAGTACTTC.

In DNA, the CDR3 is TGTGCCAGCAGTGAATTGGTCGACGACAGAACCTATGAGCAGTTCTTC. Its protein product is CASSELVDDRTYEQFF. The chain uses TRBV6-1 and TRBJ2-1; perhaps TRBD1 as D (5 bases). The V and J ends lost 2 bases and 8 bases respectively, with 19 bases between them. Germline-derived CDR1 and CDR2 are MNHNS and SASEGT. CDR3 length: 16 amino acids.

This sequence joins TRBV28 and TRBJ2-7; 9 bases align to TRBD1. The length of the CDR3 is 14 residues. J lost 7 bases, V lost 7 bases, and 11 bases had no gene match. Germline V lookup: CDR1 MDHEN, CDR2 SYDVKM. CDR3 sequence: CASTYGTGYSEQYF. Written as DNA, the CDR3 is TGTGCCAGCACCTACGGGACAGGGTATAGTGAGCAGTACTTC.

The V gene is TRBV6-6, the J gene TRBJ1-4, with D perhaps matching TRBD1 (5 bases). The V gene lost 3 bases and the J gene lost 4 bases, with 15 bases spanning the gap. This CDR3 contains 16 residues. Germline CDR1 and CDR2: MNHNY and SVGAGI (reference sequence). CDR3 sequence reads: CASSYVRGSGNEKLFF. CDR3 coding DNA: TGTGCCAGCAGTTATGTGCGGGGGTCGGGTAATGAAAAACTGTTTTTT.

The chain employs TRBV28 and TRBJ2-7, with D perhaps TRBD1 or TRBD2 (5 bases each). This CDR3 contains 15 residues. Germline-derived CDR1 and CDR2 are MDHEN and SYDVKM. The V end lost 6 bases, the J end lost 3 bases, and 18 bases lay between the germline ends. CDR3 protein: CASSPSRGVNYEQYF. Here the CDR3 DNA reads TGTGCCAGCAGCCCAAGTCGAGGGGTAAACTACGAGCAGTACTTC.

The V and J genes are TRBV4-1 and TRBJ1-4, with 10 bases matching TRBD1. Germline V CDR1 and CDR2: MGHRA, YSYEKL. The ends lost 1 base at V and 5 bases at J; junction bases unmatched: 4. The CDR3 is 16 residues long. Here the CDR3 reads CASSQGPGQGNEKLFF. The CDR3 nucleotides are TGCGCCAGCAGCCAAGGGCCGGGACAGGGGAATGAAAAACTGTTTTTT.